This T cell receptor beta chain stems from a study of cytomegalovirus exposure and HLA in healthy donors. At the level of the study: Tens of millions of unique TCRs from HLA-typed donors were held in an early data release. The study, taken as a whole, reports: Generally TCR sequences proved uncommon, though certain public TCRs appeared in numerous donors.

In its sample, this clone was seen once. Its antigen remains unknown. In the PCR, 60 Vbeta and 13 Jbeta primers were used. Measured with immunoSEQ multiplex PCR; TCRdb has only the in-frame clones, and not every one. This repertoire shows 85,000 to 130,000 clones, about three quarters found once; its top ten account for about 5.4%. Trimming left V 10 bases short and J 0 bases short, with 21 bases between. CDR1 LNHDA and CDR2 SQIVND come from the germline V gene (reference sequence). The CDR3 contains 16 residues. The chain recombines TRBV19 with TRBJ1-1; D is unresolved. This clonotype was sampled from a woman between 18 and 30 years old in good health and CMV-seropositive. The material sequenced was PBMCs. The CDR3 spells CATPTNDGVMNTEAFF. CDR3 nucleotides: TGTGCCACCCCAACGAATGACGGAGTCATGAACACTGAAGCTTTCTTT.